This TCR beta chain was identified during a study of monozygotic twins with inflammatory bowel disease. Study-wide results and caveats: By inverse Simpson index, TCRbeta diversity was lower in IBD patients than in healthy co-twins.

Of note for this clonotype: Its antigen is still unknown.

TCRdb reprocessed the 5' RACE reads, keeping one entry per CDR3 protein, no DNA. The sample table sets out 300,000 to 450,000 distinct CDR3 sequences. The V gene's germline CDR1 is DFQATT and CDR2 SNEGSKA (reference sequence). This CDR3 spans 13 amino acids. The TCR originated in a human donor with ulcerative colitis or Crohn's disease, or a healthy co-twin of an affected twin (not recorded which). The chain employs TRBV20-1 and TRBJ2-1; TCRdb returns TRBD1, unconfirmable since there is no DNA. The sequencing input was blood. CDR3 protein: CSASGGAYNEQFF.